Shown below are 15 T cell receptor beta chains from a single sample sequenced in a study of T cell responses to AZD1222 COVID-19 vaccine. Profiled with immunoSEQ multiplex PCR; TCRdb holds only in-frame clones, not every one. The sample holds about 110,000 clones; roughly nine tenths are singletons and the top ten take approximately 3.1%. The sequences come from peripheral blood, collected on day 0 of MenACWY control vaccination. The receptors were gathered from an adult in good health.

This rearrangement joins TRBV27 to TRBJ1-2; TRBD1 might be the D (6 bases). Trimming left V 5 bases short and J 1 base short, with 11 bases between. Germline V gene data show CDR1 as MNHEY and CDR2 as SMNVEV (reference sequence). CDR3 length: 14 residues. This CDR3 is CASSPQGLNYGYTF. CDR3 coding DNA: TGTGCCAGCAGTCCTCAGGGGCTTAACTATGGCTACACCTTC.

This chain links TRBV6-5 with TRBJ1-1; the D is unclear. CDR3 length: 14 residues. Trimming removed 11 bases at V and 0 bases at J, with 16 bases between. Germline values: CDR1 MNHEY, CDR2 SVGAGI. The CDR3 protein is CAHSPPGLNTEAFF. CDR3 DNA: TGTGCCCACTCCCCCCCAGGCCTGAACACTGAAGCTTTCTTT.

The J gene is TRBJ1-1, the V gene TRBV27; D not certain. Trimming left V 6 bases short and J 1 base short, with 15 bases between. The CDR3 loop spans 15 amino acids. Germline V lookup: CDR1 MNHEY, CDR2 SMNVEV (reference sequence). CDR3 sequence reads: CASSLNRDANTEAFF. CDR3 in DNA: TGTGCCAGCAGCTTAAACAGAGACGCGAACACTGAAGCTTTCTTT.

This sequence joins TRBV19 and TRBJ1-1; D might be TRBD1 (6 bases). CDR3 length: 13 residues. The V end was cut by 9 bases, the J end by 5 bases, with 16 bases between. Germline CDR1 is LNHDA and CDR2 is SQIVND (reference sequence). The CDR3, as DNA: TGTGCCAGCAGTCAGGGGAGTGGAACTGAAGCTTTCTTT. As protein: CASSQGSGTEAFF.

The chain employs TRBV5-4 and TRBJ1-2; D is ambiguous. The CDR3 is 14 amino acids. The germline V gene encodes CDR1 SGHNT and CDR2 YYREEE (reference sequence). V was trimmed by 0 bases and J by 2 bases, leaving 8 bases between them. The CDR3 protein is CASSLAAENYGYTF. DNA of the CDR3: TGTGCCAGCAGCTTGGCGGCAGAGAACTATGGCTACACCTTC. Full variable domain (missing parts from reference TRBV5-4 and TRBJ1-2): ETGVTQSPTHLIKTRGQQVTLRCSSQSGHNTVSWYQQALGQGPQFIFQYYREEENGRGNFPPRFSGLQFPNYSSELNVNALELDDSALYLCASSLAAENYGYTFGSGTRLTVV.

This sequence joins TRBV3-1 (or the pseudogene TRBV3-2) and TRBJ1-5; D is perhaps TRBD1 (5 bases). V was shortened by 4 bases and J by 4 bases, with 11 bases between the two germline ends. This CDR3 comprises 14 residues. CDR1 and CDR2 (germline): LGHDT, YNNKEL (reference sequence). CDR3 DNA: TGTGCCAGCAGCCTGCCAGGGAGGAATCAGCCCCAGCATTTT. Translating it yields CASSLPGRNQPQHF.

Written as DNA, the CDR3 is TGTGCCAGCAGAACGACAGGCTCCGAGCAGTACTTC. Amino acid sequence: CASRTTGSEQYF. The rearrangement joins TRBV11-2 to TRBJ2-7, with a weak D call TRBD1 (6 bases). CDR1 and CDR2 from the germline V gene are SGHAT and FQNNGV. CDR3 length: 12 residues. Trimming pared 6 bases from V and 6 bases from J, leaving 12 bases between.

This clone was counted once. The rearrangement uses TRBV27 and TRBJ1-4; 10 bases agree with TRBD1. This CDR3 is 14 amino acids long. V gave up 6 bases and J gave up 4 bases; unmatched junction bases: 2. The germline CDR1 and CDR2 sequences are MNHEY and SMNVEV (reference sequence). CDR3 sequence reads: CASSRTGGNEKLFF. CDR3 coding DNA: TGTGCCAGCAGCCGGACAGGGGGTAATGAAAAACTGTTTTTT.

The chain links TRBV18 to TRBJ1-1; D gene uncertain. The V end lost 0 bases, the J end lost 1 base, and 9 bases lay between the germline ends. Germline loops: CDR1 KGHSH, CDR2 LQKENI. The CDR3 contains 15 residues. The CDR3 sequence: CASSPPTRGNTEAFF. The CDR3 DNA follows: TGTGCCAGCTCACCACCCACGCGGGGGAACACTGAAGCTTTCTTT.

The V gene is TRBV9, the J gene TRBJ1-1; no reliable D call. V was clipped by 3 bases and J by 2 bases, with 5 bases between them. This CDR3 is 12 amino acids long. Germline loops: CDR1 SGDLS, CDR2 YYNGEE. This chain's CDR3 is CASSAYNTEAFF. In nucleotides, the CDR3 is TGTGCCAGCAGCGCCTATAACACTGAAGCTTTCTTT.

The chain links TRBV6-5 to TRBJ2-3, with 8 bases identical to TRBD1. The CDR3 is made up of 13 amino acids. Germline trimming cut 2 bases from V and 6 bases from J; bases unmatched to any gene: 1. Germline V lookup: CDR1 MNHEY, CDR2 SVGAGI. For the CDR3, the DNA is TGTGCCAGCAGTTACACAGGGGGGGATACGCAGTATTTT. It specifies CASSYTGGDTQYF.

The CDR3: CASSSTGMTEAFF. CDR3 coding DNA: TGTGCCAGCAGCTCGACAGGGATGACTGAAGCTTTCTTT. The chain couples TRBV7-9 to TRBJ1-1; TRBD1 matches 7 bases. The CDR3 has 13 residues. With 4 bases clipped from V and 5 bases from J, the junction kept 4 bases outside the gene matches. CDR1 and CDR2 from the germline V gene are SEHNR and FQNEAQ (reference sequence).

The gene calls are TRBV2 and TRBJ1-5; 7 nucleotides agree with TRBD1. The V gene's germline CDR1 is SNHLY and CDR2 FYNNEI. The CDR3 runs 14 residues. J was trimmed by 2 bases and V by 6 bases; bases with no gene match: 4. CDR3 loop: CASRQTGGNQPQHF. For the CDR3, the DNA is TGTGCCAGCAGGCAAACAGGGGGCAATCAGCCCCAGCATTTT. Full variable domain (remainder filled in from reference TRBV2 and TRBJ1-5): EPEVTQTPSHQVTQMGQEVILRCVPISNHLYFYWYRQILGQKVEFLVSFYNNEISEKSEIFDDQFSVERPDGSNFTLKIRSTKLEDSAMYFCASRQTGGNQPQHFGDGTRLSIL.

The chain couples TRBV7-2 to TRBJ1-2; 10 nucleotides align to TRBD1. Unmatched junction bases numbered 8, after V lost 6 bases and J lost 7 bases. Germline V gene sequence: CDR1 SGHTA, CDR2 FQGNSA. There are 14 residues in the CDR3. CDR3 DNA: TGTGCCAGCAGTTCAGGACAGGGGGAAACTGGCTACACCTTC. This gives the protein CASSSGQGETGYTF.

The rearrangement joins TRBV12-3 or TRBV12-4 to TRBJ1-1; maybe TRBD1 (6 bases). This CDR3 comprises 11 residues. Trimming removed 9 bases at V and 7 bases at J, with 12 bases between. The CDR3 sequence is CASQGFNEAFF. The DNA for the CDR3 is TGTGCCAGTCAGGGGTTCAATGAAGCTTTCTTT.